The clone carrying this T cell receptor (beta chain) showed up many times. Its antigen is not identified. There are 14 residues in the CDR3. The germline V gene encodes CDR1 SGHDT and CDR2 YYEEEE. Losses at the gene ends were 3 bases for V and 3 bases for J; bases not matched to a gene: 3. Time point meaning: newly diagnosed GD, antithyroid drugs for less than 3 months. Preparation of the TCR library used RNA extracted from PBMCs. This specimen comes from a study of regulatory T cells in long-lasting Graves disease. Study outcomes and limitations: Blood alone, not thyroid tissue, was studied.

For TCR beta, libraries came from iRepertoire HTBI primers and Arm-PCR of CDR3 regions. TCRdb processed the multiplex PCR reads anew with MiXCR; each CDR3 protein has one entry. The repertoire includes roughly 420,000 distinct CDR3 sequences, 14% of them detected once, and approximately 15% sits in the top ten. These data also featured in a second study, about T cells in Graves' hyperthyroidism and ophthalmopathy.

The sequence was obtained from a woman aged 45-60 years with Graves disease. The chain couples TRBV5-6 to TRBJ2-7; 10 bases align to TRBD2. Sequencing used peripheral blood mononuclear cells (PBMCs), obtained at new diagnosis, from a patient treated with antithyroid drugs. CDR3 sequence: CASSSGLAVYEQYF. In nucleotides, the CDR3 is TGTGCCAGCAGCTCTGGACTAGCGGTCTACGAGCAGTACTTC.